This TCR beta chain was identified in a study of molecular identifiers for immune sequencing clone quantification. Study results and caveats: Beyond 20 RNA copies, clones held over 98% of effector molecules, compared with under 1% in naive cells.

Previously described methods with listed TCR primers produced the bulk TCR libraries. TCRdb re-called the PCR reads with MiXCR, one entry per CDR3 protein. This table holds about 510,000 distinct CDR3 sequences, less than 30% found once. The CDR3 spans 15 residues. The germline CDR1 and CDR2 sequences are LNHNV and YYDKDF (reference sequence). Deletions cut 5 bases from V and 5 bases from J, with 15 bases between. Concerning this clonotype itself: What it binds is not known. This is likely a read error, given that the CDR3 carries no conserved phenylalanine or tryptophan at its end.

Sorted naive CD8 T cells were those defined as CD8+CD4-CCR7+CD45RA+. Sequencing was carried out using naive CD8+ T cells from blood, with Jurkat cell RNA spiked in. Sample subset: FACS-sorted CD8+CD4-CCR7+CD45RA+ naive T cells. The sequence was obtained from a human donor in good health. Some libraries in this study had Jurkat cell RNA spiked in. J is TRBJ2-2 and V is TRBV15, with D possibly called TRBD1 or TRBD2 (5 bases each). CDR3 protein: CATSRRSRETGELFL. In DNA, the CDR3 is TGTGCCACCAGCCGACGATCCAGGGAGACCGGGGAGCTGTTTCTT.